This TCR beta chain was recorded in a study of OX40 agonist ivuxolimab in advanced cancers. With regard to this clone: Antigen unknown.

Whole-study findings and limits: Both blood CD4+ and CD8+ T cells showed clonal growth by week 6 at 0.1 to 3.0 mg/kg. Expanded clones were, on average, more numerous among CD8+ T cells than CD4+.

This table comes from immunoSEQ multiplex PCR, and its TCRdb copy is limited to in-frame clones, with some not included. The table includes about 79,000 clones, about 94% detected once. The sequences come from CD4+ or CD8+ T cells sorted from blood, collected in a trial of the OX40 agonist ivuxolimab. The TCR was taken from an adult with an advanced solid tumor such as melanoma, head and neck, liver or kidney cancer.

The CDR3 region has the DNA TGTGCCAGCAGCGAGACAGGAATGAACACTGAAGCTTTCTTT. Amino acid sequence: CASSETGMNTEAFF. The rearrangement joins TRBV9 to TRBJ1-1, with D possibly TRBD1 on 6 matching bases. The CDR3 covers 14 residues. Germline V gene lookup returns CDR1 SGDLS and CDR2 YYNGEE. Trimming left V 3 bases short and J 0 bases short, with 9 bases between.